Sequencing of this TCR beta chain was carried out in a study of response to subunit inactivated influenza vaccine. Study-level results: Each seasonal influenza vaccination recruits few new T cells, the authors suggested.

This clonotype was counted between two and nine times. Its cognate antigen is unknown. In TCRdb, the RT-PCR reads were re-called with MiXCR into one record per CDR3 protein. Here the sample spans about 520,000 distinct CDR3 sequences, 6.5% to 8% being singletons. The origin of this receptor is a man in his fifties or sixties who received an inactivated influenza vaccine. Sample: PBMCs from blood, taken roughly 24 months after vaccination.

The CDR3 DNA sequence: TGTGCCAGCACCCTAGCGGGCGTCTACAATGAGCAGTTCTTC. Protein product: CASTLAGVYNEQFF. This chain connects TRBV12-3 or TRBV12-4 to TRBJ2-1; 8 bases agree with TRBD2. The CDR3 totals 14 residues. The trim removed 7 bases at V and 3 bases at J, leaving 5 bases unmatched.